The 19 T cell receptor beta chains reported below all come from one sample, sequenced in a study of T cell responses to AZD1222 COVID-19 vaccine. TCRdb keeps only in-frame clones here, not all; method: immunoSEQ multiplex PCR. The table shows 60,000 to 80,000 clones, with over 60% occurring only once. The specimen comprised peripheral blood, sampled 28 days after the second AZD1222 dose. These receptors all come from an adult who received the AZD1222 COVID-19 vaccine.

This chain links TRBV6-5 with TRBJ2-1; 7 nucleotides line up with TRBD2. This CDR3 is built from 13 residues. CDR1 is MNHEY, CDR2 SVGAGI, per germline. After removal of 2 bases from V and 7 bases from J, the junction contained 2 bases not matched to a gene. The DNA for the CDR3 is TGTGCCAGCAGTTACGGGACTATTAATGAGCAGTTCTTC. Encoded protein: CASSYGTINEQFF.

The chain recombines TRBV13 with TRBJ2-3; D is undetermined. Germline V CDR1 and CDR2: PRHDT, FYEKMQ (reference sequence). Trimming left V 10 bases short and J 3 bases short, with 20 bases between. The length of the CDR3 is 15 residues. CDR3 nucleotide sequence: TGTGCCACCCGAGACCGGACCCTTAAGACAGATACGCAGTATTTT. Protein sequence: CATRDRTLKTDTQYF.

The rearrangement links TRBV6-5 to TRBJ1-5, with a tentative D call TRBD1 (6 bases). CDR1 MNHEY and CDR2 SVGAGI come from the germline V gene. V lost 7 bases, J lost 4 bases, and 14 bases lay in between. The CDR3 extends over 14 amino acids. CDR3 residues: CASKGQNLNQPQHF. The CDR3 region has the DNA TGTGCCAGCAAAGGACAGAACCTGAATCAGCCCCAGCATTTT.

V usage is TRBV28 and J usage is TRBJ2-3; 8 bases line up with TRBD2. CDR3 length equals 13 residues. Germline CDR1 reads MDHEN; CDR2 reads SYDVKM. V lost 10 bases to trimming and J lost 6 bases; unmatched junction nucleotides: 9. The CDR3 DNA reads TGTGCCATCGCGGGGGGCCCCGTGGATACGCAGTATTTT. This gives the protein CAIAGGPVDTQYF.

This chain links TRBV3-1 (or the pseudogene TRBV3-2) with TRBJ1-5; unclear D gene. The germline V gene has CDR1 LGHDT and CDR2 YNNKEL (reference sequence). V lost 0 bases and J 3 bases, leaving 9 bases between the germline ends. This CDR3 region has 15 residues. CDR3 loop: CASSQDYANNQPQHF. Here the CDR3 DNA reads TGTGCCAGCAGCCAAGACTACGCTAACAATCAGCCCCAGCATTTT.

This chain links TRBV6-5 with TRBJ2-3; D not resolved. Germline CDR1 MNHEY, CDR2 SVGAGI. The CDR3 has 12 residues. The ends were cut back, 0 bases at V and 5 bases at J, with 3 bases in the middle. The DNA for the CDR3 is TGTGCCAGCAGTTACTCCGGAGATACGCAGTATTTT. This sequence encodes CASSYSGDTQYF.

There are a few counts of this clone. The chain carries TRBV28 and TRBJ2-1; 8 nucleotides match TRBD2. The V and J ends lost 6 bases and 6 bases, in that order; junction bases with no gene match: 4. Per the germline V gene, CDR1 is MDHEN and CDR2 is SYDVKM. This CDR3 is 13 amino acids long. The CDR3 is CASSQGLANEQFF. Here the CDR3 DNA reads TGTGCCAGCAGCCAAGGACTAGCCAATGAGCAGTTCTTC.

This clone appeared a single time. V and J are TRBV5-5 and TRBJ1-3; no clear D. This CDR3 comprises 15 residues. Germline CDR1 is SGHKS and CDR2 is YYEKEE (reference sequence). V was clipped by 6 bases and J by 0 bases, with 13 bases between them. Here the CDR3 DNA reads TGTGCCAGCATCCGCGACGGGGACTCTGGAAACACCATATATTTT. It codes for CASIRDGDSGNTIYF.

The chain joins TRBV7-9 to TRBJ1-1; D unresolved. V lost 4 bases, J lost 3 bases, and 15 bases lay in between. Per the germline V gene, CDR1 is SEHNR and CDR2 is FQNEAQ (reference sequence). The CDR3 is 15 amino acids. The CDR3 nucleotides are TGTGCCAGCAGCTCCGCGGGAGGGATGGACACTGAAGCTTTCTTT. Residues: CASSSAGGMDTEAFF.

The rearrangement links TRBV6-5 to TRBJ2-1; 14 bases align to TRBD2. The CDR3 extends over 14 amino acids. Unmatched junction bases numbered 7, after V lost 6 bases and J lost 12 bases. In germline, CDR1 is MNHEY, CDR2 SVGAGI. CDR3 in DNA: TGTGCCAGCAGACCGGGACTAGCGGGAGTTGGGCAGTTCTTC. Residues: CASRPGLAGVGQFF.

The gene calls are TRBV7-8 and TRBJ2-7; D might be TRBD1 or TRBD2, each matching 5 bases. Germline CDR1 and CDR2: SGHVS and FQNEAQ. There are 14 residues in the CDR3. Trimming removed 0 bases from V and 6 bases from J, with 12 bases in between. This CDR3 is CASSLAGPGTEQYF. The CDR3 DNA reads as TGTGCCAGCAGCTTAGCGGGCCCAGGGACCGAGCAGTACTTC. Full variable domain (remainder filled in from reference TRBV7-8 and TRBJ2-7): GAGVSQSPRYKVAKRGQDVALRCDPISGHVSLFWYQQALGQGPEFLTYFQNEAQLDKSGLPSDRFFAERPEGSVSTLKIQRTQQEDSAVYLCASSLAGPGTEQYFGPGTRLTVT.

This clone has only one observation. V gene TRBV11-1 combines with J gene TRBJ1-1; D gene ambiguous. This CDR3 has 16 amino acids. V gave up 1 base and J gave up 3 bases, with 15 bases separating them. CDR1 is SGHAT and CDR2 is FQDESV in the germline V gene (reference sequence). CDR3 amino acids: CASSLERFPAHTEAFF. The CDR3 coding sequence is TGTGCCAGCAGCTTAGAAAGATTCCCAGCGCACACTGAAGCTTTCTTT.

The genes are TRBV15 and TRBJ2-5; maybe TRBD2 (6 bases). Germline V CDR1 and CDR2: LNHNV, YYDKDF (reference sequence). CDR3 length: 15 residues. The V end was cut by 1 base, the J end by 6 bases, with 15 bases between. This chain's CDR3 is CATSRGGEEGKTQYF. CDR3 nucleotides: TGTGCCACCAGCAGAGGCGGTGAGGAGGGGAAGACCCAGTACTTC.

A single count supports this clone. The rearrangement links TRBV28 to TRBJ2-7; D unresolved. The CDR3 runs 13 residues. Germline CDR1 is MDHEN and CDR2 is SYDVKM. V dropped 6 bases and J dropped 5 bases, with 14 bases sitting between them. The DNA of the CDR3 is TGTGCCAGCAGCCTCGTCGGCCCCGACGAGCAGTACTTC. Protein: CASSLVGPDEQYF.

V and J are TRBV7-2 and TRBJ1-4; 7 bases fit TRBD1. The CDR3 runs 14 residues. Germline trimming cut 1 base from V and 7 bases from J; bases unmatched to any gene: 3. Germline assignment: CDR1 SGHTA and CDR2 FQGNSA. Here the CDR3 reads CASSLDRGGEKLFF. CDR3 nucleotide sequence: TGTGCCAGCAGCTTAGACAGGGGAGGTGAAAAACTGTTTTTT.

This chain joins TRBV28 and TRBJ2-7, with 8 positions matching TRBD1. This CDR3 spans 13 amino acids. Germline values: CDR1 MDHEN, CDR2 SYDVKM. Trimming took 8 bases from V and 6 from J; bases not matched to a gene: 9. CDR3 protein: CASYDRGPREQYF. Written as DNA, the CDR3 is TGTGCCAGCTATGACAGGGGCCCTCGCGAGCAGTACTTC.

The rearrangement links TRBV6-5 to TRBJ1-6; the D gene is possibly TRBD1 (5 bases). This CDR3 comprises 15 residues. Germline assignment: CDR1 MNHEY and CDR2 SVGAGI. Trimming shortened V by 0 bases and J by 8 bases, and 11 bases separated the two germline ends. As DNA, the CDR3 is TGTGCCAGCAGTTACTCGTCCGGGGCAGATTCACCCCTCCACTTT. Translation gives CASSYSSGADSPLHF.

The chain combines TRBV9 with TRBJ2-2; D possibly uses TRBD1 or TRBD2 (5 bases each). CDR1 is SGDLS and CDR2 is YYNGEE in the germline V gene. Trimming took 7 bases from V and 2 from J, leaving 12 bases between them. The CDR3 length is 14 residues. DNA of the CDR3: TGTGCCAGCGACGGACGGGACAACACCGGGGAGCTGTTTTTT. It specifies CASDGRDNTGELFF.

The V gene is TRBV3-1 (or the pseudogene TRBV3-2), the J gene TRBJ1-3; D is undetermined. Per the germline V gene, CDR1 is LGHDT and CDR2 is YNNKEL (reference sequence). V was trimmed by 4 bases and J by 0 bases, leaving 7 bases between them. The CDR3 consists of 14 residues. CDR3 in amino acids: CASSPSDSGNTIYF. The CDR3 nucleotides are TGTGCCAGCAGCCCCTCCGACTCTGGAAACACCATATATTTT.